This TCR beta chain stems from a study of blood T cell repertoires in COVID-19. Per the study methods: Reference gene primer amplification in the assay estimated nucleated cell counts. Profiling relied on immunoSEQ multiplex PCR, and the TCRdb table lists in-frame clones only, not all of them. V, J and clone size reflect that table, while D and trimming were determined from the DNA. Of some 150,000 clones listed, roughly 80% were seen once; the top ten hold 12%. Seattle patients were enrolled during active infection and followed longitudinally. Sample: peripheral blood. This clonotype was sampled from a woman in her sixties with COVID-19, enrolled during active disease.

The CDR3 DNA sequence: TGTGCCAGCAGTTCCGGACAGGGGGCGCATCATTCTGAAGCTTTCTTT. Its protein product is CASSSGQGAHHSEAFF. The rearrangement uses TRBV6-5 and TRBJ1-1; 11 bases map to TRBD1. Per germline, CDR1 MNHEY and CDR2 SVGAGI. V was clipped by 4 bases and J by 6 bases; unmatched bases: 10. CDR3 length: 16 residues.